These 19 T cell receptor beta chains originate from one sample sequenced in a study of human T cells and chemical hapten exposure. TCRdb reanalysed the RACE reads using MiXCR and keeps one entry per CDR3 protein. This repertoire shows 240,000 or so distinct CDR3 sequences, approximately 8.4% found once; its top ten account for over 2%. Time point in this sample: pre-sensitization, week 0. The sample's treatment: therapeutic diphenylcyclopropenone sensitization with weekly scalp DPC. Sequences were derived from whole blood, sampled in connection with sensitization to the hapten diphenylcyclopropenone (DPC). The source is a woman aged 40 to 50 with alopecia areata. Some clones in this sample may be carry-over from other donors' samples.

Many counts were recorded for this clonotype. The CDR3 coding sequence is TGTGCCACCAACGGCGGCTATGGCTACACCTTC. Its translation: CATNGGYGYTF. The chain uses TRBV24-1 and TRBJ1-2; D gene unclear. The CDR3 has 11 residues. Deletions cut 8 bases from V and 4 bases from J, with 7 bases between. Germline V CDR1 and CDR2: KGHDR, SFDVKD.

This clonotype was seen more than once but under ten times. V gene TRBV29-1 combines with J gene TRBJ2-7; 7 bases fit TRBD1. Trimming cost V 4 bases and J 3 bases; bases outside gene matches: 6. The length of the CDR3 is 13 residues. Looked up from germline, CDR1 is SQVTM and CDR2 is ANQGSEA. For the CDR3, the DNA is TGCAGCGTTGCCCGGGACAGAGACTACGAGCAGTACTTC. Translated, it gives CSVARDRDYEQYF.

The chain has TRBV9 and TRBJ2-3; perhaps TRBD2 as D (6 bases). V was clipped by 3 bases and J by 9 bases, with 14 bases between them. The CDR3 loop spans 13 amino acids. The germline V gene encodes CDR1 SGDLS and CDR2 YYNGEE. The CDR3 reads CASSARILATQYF. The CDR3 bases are TGTGCCAGCAGCGCCCGCATTCTAGCGACGCAGTATTTT.

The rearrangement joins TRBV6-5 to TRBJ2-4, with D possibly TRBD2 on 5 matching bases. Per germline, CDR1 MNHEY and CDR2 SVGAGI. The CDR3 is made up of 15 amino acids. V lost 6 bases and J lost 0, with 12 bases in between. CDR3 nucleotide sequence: TGTGCCAGCAGCAAGGGAGTCCTAGCCAAAAACATTCAGTACTTC. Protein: CASSKGVLAKNIQYF.

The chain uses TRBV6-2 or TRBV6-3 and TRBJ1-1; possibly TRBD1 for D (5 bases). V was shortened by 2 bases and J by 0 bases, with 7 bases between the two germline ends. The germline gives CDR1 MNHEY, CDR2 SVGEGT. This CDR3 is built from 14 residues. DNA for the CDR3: TGTGCCAGCAGTTACGGGGCTCTGAACACTGAAGCTTTCTTT. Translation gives CASSYGALNTEAFF.

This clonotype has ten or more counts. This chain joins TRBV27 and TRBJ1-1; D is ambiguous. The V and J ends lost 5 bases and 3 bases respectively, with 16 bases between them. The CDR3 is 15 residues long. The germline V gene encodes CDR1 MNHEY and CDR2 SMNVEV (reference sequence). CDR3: CASSRVTGHYTEAFF. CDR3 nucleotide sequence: TGTGCCAGCAGTCGGGTTACCGGCCATTACACTGAAGCTTTCTTT.

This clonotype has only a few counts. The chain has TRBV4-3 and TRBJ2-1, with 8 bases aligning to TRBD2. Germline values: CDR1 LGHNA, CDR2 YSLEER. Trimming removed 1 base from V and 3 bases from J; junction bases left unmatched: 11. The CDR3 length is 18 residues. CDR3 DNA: TGCGCCAGCAGCCAAGGAGTCGCGCGGGAGGTAAACTACAATGAGCAGTTCTTC. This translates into CASSQGVAREVNYNEQFF.

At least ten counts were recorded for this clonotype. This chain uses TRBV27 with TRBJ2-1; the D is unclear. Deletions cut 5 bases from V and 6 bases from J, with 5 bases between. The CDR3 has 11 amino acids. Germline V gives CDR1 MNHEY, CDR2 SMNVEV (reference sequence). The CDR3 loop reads CASSISNEQFF. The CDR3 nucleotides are TGTGCCAGCAGTATTAGCAATGAGCAGTTCTTC.

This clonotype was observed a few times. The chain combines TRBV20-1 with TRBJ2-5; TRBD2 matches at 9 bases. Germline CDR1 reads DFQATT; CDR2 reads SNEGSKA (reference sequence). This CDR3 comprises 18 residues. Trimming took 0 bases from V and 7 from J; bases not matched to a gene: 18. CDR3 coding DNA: TGCAGTGCTAGAGATCGCAGGCTGAGCGGGAGGCCCGTTGCGACCCAGTACTTC. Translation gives CSARDRRLSGRPVATQYF.

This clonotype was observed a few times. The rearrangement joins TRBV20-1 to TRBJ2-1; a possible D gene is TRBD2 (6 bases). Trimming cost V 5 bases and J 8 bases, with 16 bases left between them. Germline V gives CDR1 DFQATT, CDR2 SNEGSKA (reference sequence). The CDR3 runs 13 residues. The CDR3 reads CSALFRTKDEQFF. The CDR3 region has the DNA TGCAGTGCTCTCTTTAGGACTAAGGATGAGCAGTTCTTC.

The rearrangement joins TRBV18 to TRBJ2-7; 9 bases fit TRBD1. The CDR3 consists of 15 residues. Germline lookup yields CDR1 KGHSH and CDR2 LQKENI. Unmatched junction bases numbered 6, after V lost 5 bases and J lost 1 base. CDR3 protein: CASSSPTGGSYEQYF. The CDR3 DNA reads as TGTGCCAGCTCATCTCCGACAGGGGGATCCTACGAGCAGTACTTC.

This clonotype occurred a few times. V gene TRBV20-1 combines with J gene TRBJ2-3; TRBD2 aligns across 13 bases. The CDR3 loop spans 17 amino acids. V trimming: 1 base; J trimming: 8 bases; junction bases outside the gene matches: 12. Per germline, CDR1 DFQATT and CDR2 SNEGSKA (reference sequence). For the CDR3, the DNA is TGCAGTGCTAGAGGAACCGGGACTAGCGGGACCCGGGGTACGCAGTATTTT. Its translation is CSARGTGTSGTRGTQYF.

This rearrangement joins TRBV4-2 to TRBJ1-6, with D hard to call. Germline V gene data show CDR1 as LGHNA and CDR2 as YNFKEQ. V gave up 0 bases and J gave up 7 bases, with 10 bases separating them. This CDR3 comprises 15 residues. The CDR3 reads CASSQDPGTNSPLHF. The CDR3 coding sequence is TGTGCCAGCAGCCAAGATCCGGGTACGAATTCACCCCTCCACTTT.

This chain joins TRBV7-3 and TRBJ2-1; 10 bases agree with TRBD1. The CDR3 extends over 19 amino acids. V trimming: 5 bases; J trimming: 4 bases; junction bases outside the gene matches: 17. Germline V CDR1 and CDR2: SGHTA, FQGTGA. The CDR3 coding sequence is TGTGCCAGCAGCGCCGCTAGCCAGGGACAGGGGTCGTTATACAATGAGCAGTTCTTC. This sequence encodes CASSAASQGQGSLYNEQFF.

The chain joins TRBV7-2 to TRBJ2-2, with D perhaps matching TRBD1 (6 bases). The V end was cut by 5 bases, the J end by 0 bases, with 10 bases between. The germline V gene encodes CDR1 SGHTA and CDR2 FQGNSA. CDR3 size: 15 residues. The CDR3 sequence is CASSVRQANTGELFF. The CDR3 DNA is TGTGCCAGCAGCGTCCGACAGGCGAACACCGGGGAGCTGTTTTTT.

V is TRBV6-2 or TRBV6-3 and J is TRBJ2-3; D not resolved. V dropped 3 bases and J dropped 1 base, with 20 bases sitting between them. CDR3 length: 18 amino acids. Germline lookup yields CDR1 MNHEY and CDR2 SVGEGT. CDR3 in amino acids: CASSYGLLTRLGTDTQYF. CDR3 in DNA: TGTGCCAGCAGTTATGGATTGTTAACCCGTTTGGGCACAGATACGCAGTATTTT.

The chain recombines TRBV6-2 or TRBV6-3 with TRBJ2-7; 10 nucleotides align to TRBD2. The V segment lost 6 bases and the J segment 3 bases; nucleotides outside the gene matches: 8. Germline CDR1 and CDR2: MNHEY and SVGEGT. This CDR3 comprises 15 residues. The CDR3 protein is CASRIGLAVLYEQYF. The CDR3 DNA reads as TGTGCCAGCAGGATTGGACTAGCGGTTCTCTACGAGCAGTACTTC.

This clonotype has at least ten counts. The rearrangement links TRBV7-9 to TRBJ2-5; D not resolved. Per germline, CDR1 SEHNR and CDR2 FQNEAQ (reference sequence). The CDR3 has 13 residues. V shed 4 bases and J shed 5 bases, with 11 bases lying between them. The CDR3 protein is CASSSETPETQYF. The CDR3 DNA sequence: TGTGCCAGCAGCTCGGAGACACCGGAGACCCAGTACTTC.

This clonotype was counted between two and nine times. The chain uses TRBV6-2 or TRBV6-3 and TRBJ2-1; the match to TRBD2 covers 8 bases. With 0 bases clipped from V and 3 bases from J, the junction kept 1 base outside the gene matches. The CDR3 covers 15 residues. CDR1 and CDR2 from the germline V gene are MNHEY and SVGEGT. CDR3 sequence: CASSYSTSGYNEQFF. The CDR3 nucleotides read TGTGCCAGCAGTTACTCCACTAGCGGCTACAATGAGCAGTTCTTC.